This T cell receptor beta chain was recovered during a study of PD-1 blockade in classical Hodgkin lymphoma. Broader study findings: What caused the repertoire differences, perhaps disease activity or prior therapy, remains undefined. Exclusion covered patients beginning nivolumab under 1 year post-ASCT.

All patients experienced relapse after autologous stem cell transplantation, and brentuximab vedotin exposure was variable. Patients reached a best response of complete response, partial response or progressive disease. This clone has more than one count but fewer than ten. Its specificity is not known. Profiling relied on immunoSEQ multiplex PCR, and the TCRdb table lists in-frame clones only, not all of them. There are about 110,000 clones in the sample; 89% occur only once, and approximately 20% lies in the top ten. The TCR originated in a human donor with classical Hodgkin lymphoma. Sequenced here: peripheral blood mononuclear cells (PBMCs), sampled before the second cycle of nivolumab.

The CDR3 DNA reads as TGTGCCAGCAGCTCCCGGGGTGTCAGGGGATGGAACACCGGGGAGCTGTTTTTT. Residues: CASSSRGVRGWNTGELFF. The chain uses TRBV13 and TRBJ2-2; possibly TRBD1 for D (6 bases). The germline V and J ends were trimmed by 4 bases and 1 base, with 19 bases remaining between them. Germline V CDR1 and CDR2: PRHDT, FYEKMQ (reference sequence). CDR3 length: 18 amino acids. The full variable domain, completed using reference TRBV13 and TRBJ2-2, is AAGVIQSPRHLIKEKRETATLKCYPIPRHDTVYWYQQGPGQDPQFLISFYEKMQSDKGSIPDRFSAQQFSDYHSELNMSSLELGDSALYFCASSSRGVRGWNTGELFFGEGSRLTVL.